The T cell receptor beta chain under discussion was sequenced for a study of T-cell memory formation after mild COVID-19. Findings and limits, study-wide: Second-wave clones that peaked on day 37 lacked confirmed SARS-CoV-2 specificity. Shrinking CD4+ clones resided mostly in CM and EM, and CD8+ ones in EMRA.

With constant-segment primers, 5'RACE yielded cDNA libraries of TCR alpha and TCR beta that carried sample barcodes and UMIs. Each CDR3 protein is one row after TCRdb ran MiXCR on the 5' RACE reads. Found here are fewer than 90,000 distinct CDR3 sequences, roughly 13% of them singletons; the top ten hold less than 45%. This clonotype was counted only a few times. As yet, its antigen is unknown. This TCR came from a man younger than 30 who had mild COVID-19 (a few samples of this study predate the infection). Cell type and time point are not known. The source material was PBMCs or a T cell subset sorted from them (not recorded which).

The CDR3 loop is CASSSGLGGNTGELFF. The CDR3 DNA sequence: TGTGCCAGCAGCTCGGGGCTGGGCGGTAACACCGGGGAGCTGTTTTTT. The chain combines TRBV5-6 with TRBJ2-2, with D perhaps TRBD1 or TRBD2 (5 bases each). Germline V gene sequence: CDR1 SGHDT, CDR2 YYEEEE. The CDR3 is 16 amino acids. Deletions cut 3 bases from V and 2 bases from J, with 14 bases between. The variable domain in full, with the rest retrieved from reference TRBV5-6 and TRBJ2-2, is DAGVTQSPTHLIKTRGQQVTLRCSPKSGHDTVSWYQQALGQGPQFIFQYYEEEERQRGNFPDRFSGHQFPNYSSELNVNALLLGDSALYLCASSSGLGGNTGELFFGEGSRLTVL.